This T cell receptor (beta chain) was sequenced in a study of blood T cell repertoires in COVID-19. Study as a whole: PBMCs, B-cell-depleted T cells, or T cells provided the cDNA or gDNA that made up the material.

Per the original methods: Reference gene primer amplification gave estimated nucleated cell counts. Assay used: immunoSEQ multiplex PCR; TCRdb lists only in-frame clones, some missing. Clonal size and the V and J genes are those of that table, whereas D and trimming came from the DNA. The data hold some 80,000 clones, with 65% to 90% observed a single time. Germline V gives CDR1 SGHNT, CDR2 YYREEE (reference sequence). V lost 4 bases and J lost 9; bases outside the gene matches: 10. The CDR3 has 14 residues. Material: peripheral blood. The clonotype originates from a woman aged 45-60 years with acute or convalescent COVID-19. The chain joins TRBV5-4 to TRBJ2-1; 7 nucleotides align to TRBD2. CDR3 amino acids: CASSEPGLRSEQFF. As DNA, the CDR3 is TGTGCCAGCAGCGAACCGGGACTAAGAAGTGAGCAGTTCTTC.